The 18 T cell receptor beta chains listed next were all sequenced from one sample in a study of T cells in Graves' hyperthyroidism and ophthalmopathy. Amplified TCR beta CDR3 regions derived from RNA transcripts. Carried out on the TCR CDR3, a first-round RT-PCR used the HTBI primer set. TCRdb recomputed calls from the multiplex PCR reads with MiXCR, one row per CDR3 protein. This sample has about 49,000 distinct CDR3 sequences, with roughly 51% found just once. The specimen was peripheral blood or thyroid tissue (not recorded which). These TCRs come from a man aged 18 to 30 with Graves' hyperthyroidism.

The sample holds many counts of this clonotype. V usage is TRBV12-3 or TRBV12-4 and J usage is TRBJ1-5, with 7 bases aligning to TRBD1. This CDR3 spans 14 amino acids. Germline trimming cut 3 bases from V and 4 bases from J; bases unmatched to any gene: 3. The CDR3, as DNA: TGTGCCAGCAGTTTGTTGGGACAGAATCAGCCCCAGCATTTT. This encodes CASSLLGQNQPQHF.

This clonotype was seen many times. V and J are TRBV28 and TRBJ2-7, with D possibly TRBD2 on 7 matching bases. The V gene's germline CDR1 is MDHEN and CDR2 SYDVKM. V gave up 4 bases and J gave up 3 bases, with 19 bases separating them. There are 16 residues in the CDR3. CDR3 sequence: CASSSYREGGGYEQYF. The CDR3 bases are TGTGCCAGCAGTTCCTACAGGGAGGGGGGTGGCTACGAGCAGTACTTC.

This clonotype occurred many times. The chain has TRBV6-1 and TRBJ2-7, with D perhaps assigned TRBD1 or TRBD2 (5 bases each). From germline, CDR1 is MNHNS and CDR2 SASEGT. There are 15 residues in the CDR3. Deletions cut 2 bases from V and 5 bases from J, with 16 bases between. The CDR3 DNA reads TGTGCCAGCAGTGAATTTGAGGGGCGTAAAGACGAGCAGTACTTC. This gives the protein CASSEFEGRKDEQYF.

This clonotype was detected only once. V and J are TRBV20-1 and TRBJ1-6, with D unclear. Germline values: CDR1 DFQATT, CDR2 SNEGSKA (reference sequence). CDR3 length equals 12 residues. V lost 3 bases, J lost 8 bases, and 8 bases lay in between. The DNA of the CDR3 is TGCAGTGCTAGGAACACCGATTCACCCCTCCACTTT. Its translation: CSARNTDSPLHF.

J is TRBJ1-1 and V is TRBV9; unclear D gene. The ends were cut back, 5 bases at V and 0 bases at J, with 11 bases in the middle. This CDR3 has 14 residues. The germline CDR1 and CDR2 sequences are SGDLS and YYNGEE. The CDR3 nucleotides are TGTGCCAGCAGTGCTCGGACGCTGAACACTGAAGCTTTCTTT. Translating gives CASSARTLNTEAFF.

The table lists this clonotype with a count of one. This chain joins TRBV7-9 and TRBJ2-5; the match to TRBD2 covers 14 bases. Germline V CDR1 and CDR2: SEHNR, FQNEAQ (reference sequence). The CDR3 consists of 18 residues. Losses at the gene ends were 5 bases for V and 2 bases for J; bases not matched to a gene: 10. CDR3: CASSAGLAGERRQETQYF. CDR3 in DNA: TGTGCCAGCAGCGCGGGACTAGCGGGAGAAAGAAGACAAGAGACCCAGTACTTC.

This clonotype was found many times. The V gene is TRBV7-9, the J gene TRBJ2-3; 10 nucleotides line up with TRBD2. Germline V gene lookup returns CDR1 SEHNR and CDR2 FQNEAQ (reference sequence). Trimming took 1 base from V and 5 from J; bases not matched to a gene: 9. The CDR3 has 17 residues. The CDR3 DNA follows: TGTGCCAGCAGCTTAGGAGCTAGCGGGAGAGCGGGAGATACGCAGTATTTT. It specifies CASSLGASGRAGDTQYF.

This rearrangement joins TRBV15 to TRBJ2-7; TRBD1 might be the D (7 bases). This CDR3 comprises 15 residues. Trimming removed 3 bases from V and 5 bases from J, with 17 bases in between. From germline, CDR1 is LNHNV and CDR2 YYDKDF (reference sequence). The CDR3 nucleotides are TGTGCCACCAGCAGCAGGGGGGTTATCGGTAACGAGCAGTACTTC. Amino acid sequence: CATSSRGVIGNEQYF.

Many counts were recorded for this clonotype. The chain carries TRBV20-1 and TRBJ2-5, with D maybe TRBD2 (6 bases). The CDR3 is 16 residues long. CDR1 is DFQATT and CDR2 is SNEGSKA in the germline V gene (reference sequence). The V gene lost 2 bases and the J gene lost 5 bases, with 21 bases spanning the gap. DNA for the CDR3: TGCAGTGCTAGAAAGGTCGGGAGTGGGGTTTACGAGACCCAGTACTTC. Its protein product is CSARKVGSGVYETQYF.

This clonotype was seen ten or more times. The chain recombines TRBV28 with TRBJ1-6; D unclear. Germline V gene lookup returns CDR1 MDHEN and CDR2 SYDVKM. Trimming shortened V by 4 bases and J by 6 bases, and 10 bases separated the two germline ends. This CDR3 spans 14 amino acids. In DNA form, the CDR3 reads TGTGCCAGCAGTTCGCCTGGAGTTAATTCACCCCTCCACTTT. Protein: CASSSPGVNSPLHF.

This chain uses TRBV5-1 with TRBJ2-7, with D possibly TRBD2 on 6 matching bases. This CDR3 contains 13 residues. The germline gives CDR1 SGHRS, CDR2 YFSETQ. V lost 3 bases to trimming and J lost 9 bases, with 16 bases between them. CDR3 region: CASSSSGLSGQYF. The CDR3 nucleotides are TGCGCCAGCAGCTCCTCGGGACTCAGCGGGCAGTACTTC.

This clonotype has just one count. A read error may account for a junction end that differs from germline. The V gene is TRBV19, the J gene TRBJ2-7; 7 bases align to TRBD1. The CDR3 has 18 amino acids. Germline V gives CDR1 LNHDA, CDR2 SQIVND (reference sequence). The CDR3: CASSHGVGRTGDVYEQYF. The DNA of the CDR3 is TGCGCCAGTAGCCACGGTGTCGGTCGAACAGGGGATGTGTACGAGCAGTACTTC.

The genes are TRBV29-1 and TRBJ2-7, with a weak D call TRBD2 (6 bases). Germline CDR1 and CDR2: SQVTM and ANQGSEA. This CDR3 is 12 amino acids long. The V end was cut by 4 bases, the J end by 7 bases, with 14 bases between. The CDR3 reads CSVALGGGEQYF. Here the CDR3 DNA reads TGCAGCGTTGCGTTGGGGGGAGGAGAGCAGTACTTC.

V and J are TRBV10-3 and TRBJ1-5; possibly TRBD1 for D (5 bases). The V gene lost 6 bases and the J gene lost 3 bases, with 12 bases spanning the gap. Germline lookup yields CDR1 ENHRY and CDR2 SYGVKD. The CDR3 covers 14 residues. The CDR3 coding sequence is TGTGCCATCAGGGTGGGGGAACCCAATCAGCCCCAGCATTTT. This encodes CAIRVGEPNQPQHF.

The chain recombines TRBV11-2 with TRBJ2-7, with 8 bases that match TRBD2. The CDR3 has 15 amino acids. V dropped 5 bases and J dropped 5; count of bases not matched to a gene: 11. In germline, CDR1 is SGHAT, CDR2 FQNNGV. As DNA, the CDR3 is TGTGCCAGCAGCCCGTGGGGCGGGAGGTCCCACGAGCAGTACTTC. The encoded protein is CASSPWGGRSHEQYF.

The CDR3 region is CASSTSGRAVETQYF. CDR3 sequence (DNA): TGTGCCAGCAGCACTAGCGGGAGGGCCGTTGAGACCCAGTACTTC. The rearrangement links TRBV7-6 to TRBJ2-5; TRBD2 aligns across 13 bases. V gave up 5 bases and J gave up 5 bases; unmatched junction bases: 5. The CDR3 has 15 residues. The germline V gene has CDR1 SGHVS and CDR2 FNYEAQ.

The rearrangement links TRBV29-1 to TRBJ2-7, with 8 bases lining up with TRBD2. The CDR3 is 15 residues long. The J segment lost 0 bases and the V segment lost 6 bases, leaving 10 bases of the junction unmatched. Germline values: CDR1 SQVTM, CDR2 ANQGSEA. In DNA form, the CDR3 reads TGCAGCGTGAGGCCCGGGACTAGTTTCTCCTACGAGCAGTACTTC. Its translation: CSVRPGTSFSYEQYF.

J is TRBJ2-7 and V is TRBV7-9, with TRBD1 matching 9 bases. The CDR3 consists of 14 residues. Looked up from germline, CDR1 is SEHNR and CDR2 is FQNEAQ (reference sequence). The V and J ends lost 1 base and 2 bases, in that order; junction bases with no gene match: 0. The CDR3 here is CASSLGTGAYEQYF. The CDR3 DNA reads TGTGCCAGCAGCTTAGGGACAGGGGCCTACGAGCAGTACTTC.